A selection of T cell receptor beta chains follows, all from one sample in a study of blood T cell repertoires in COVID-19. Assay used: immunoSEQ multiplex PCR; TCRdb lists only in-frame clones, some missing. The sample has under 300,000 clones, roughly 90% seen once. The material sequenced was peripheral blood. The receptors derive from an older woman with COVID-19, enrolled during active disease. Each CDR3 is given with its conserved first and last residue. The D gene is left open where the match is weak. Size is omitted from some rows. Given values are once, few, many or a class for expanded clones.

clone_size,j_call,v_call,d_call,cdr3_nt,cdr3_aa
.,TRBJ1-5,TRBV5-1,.,TGCGCCAGCAGCTCCGAGAGCAATCAGCCCCAGCATTTT,CASSSESNQPQHF
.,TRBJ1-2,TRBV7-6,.,TGTGCCAGCAGCTTAGGGGCAGTGGGGCTTAACTATGGCTACACCTTC,CASSLGAVGLNYGYTF
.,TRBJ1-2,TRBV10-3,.,TGTGCCATCAGTGAGGTTCAGGGAAACTATGGCTACACCTTC,CAISEVQGNYGYTF
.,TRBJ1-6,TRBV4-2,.,TGTGCCAGCAGCCCGGACGGGGTAAATTCACCCCTCCACTTT,CASSPDGVNSPLHF
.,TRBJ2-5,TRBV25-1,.,TGTGCCAGCAGTGAAGGGGCCCGGGAGACCCAGTACTTC,CASSEGARETQYF
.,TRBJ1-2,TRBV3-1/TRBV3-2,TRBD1,TGTGCCAGCAGCCAAGAGTGGGCAGGGGGCCTCTATGGCTACACCTTC,CASSQEWAGGLYGYTF
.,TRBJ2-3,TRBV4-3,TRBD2,TGCGCCAGCAGCCAAAAATTTAGCGGGGATTCTACAGATACGCAGTATTTT,CASSQKFSGDSTDTQYF
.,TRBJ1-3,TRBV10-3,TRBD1,TGTGCCATCAGTGAACAGGGGACGGCTGGAAACACCATATATTTT,CAISEQGTAGNTIYF
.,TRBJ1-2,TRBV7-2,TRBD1,TGTGCCAGCAGCTTAAGGGGCCCTAACCCCGGGACAGGGGAAGGCTACACCTTC,CASSLRGPNPGTGEGYTF
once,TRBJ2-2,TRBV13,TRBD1,TGTGCCAGCAGCTTAGCTCGAGGGGGCGAGAGAAACACCGGGGAGCTGTTTTTT,CASSLARGGERNTGELFF
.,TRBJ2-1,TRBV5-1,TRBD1,TGCGCCAGCAGCTTGGTCCATCCCGGGACAGGGGCCTACAATGAGCAGTTCTTC,CASSLVHPGTGAYNEQFF
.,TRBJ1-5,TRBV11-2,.,TGTGCCAGCAGCTTTTCCGGGGGTGAGAGCAATCAGCCCCAGCATTTT,CASSFSGGESNQPQHF
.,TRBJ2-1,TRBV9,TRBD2,TGTGCCAGCGCAACGGGGGGGACCAATGAGCAGTTCTTC,CASATGGTNEQFF
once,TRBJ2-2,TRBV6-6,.,TGTGCCAGCAGTTACACGCGCGGGGAGCTGTTTTTT,CASSYTRGELFF
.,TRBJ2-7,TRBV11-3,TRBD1,TGTGCCAGCAGCTTAGGACAGGGGGACTACGAGCAGTACTTC,CASSLGQGDYEQYF
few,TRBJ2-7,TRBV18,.,TGTGCCAGCTCACCGAATCTCGGCGAGCAGTACTTC,CASSPNLGEQYF
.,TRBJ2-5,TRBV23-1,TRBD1,TGCGCCAGCAGTCTGGGACAGGGGACGAGAGAGACCCAGTACTTC,CASSLGQGTRETQYF
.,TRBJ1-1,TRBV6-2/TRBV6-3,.,TGTGCCAGCAGTTACTCCCCGAGGTCGGGGTTGAACACTGAAGCTTTCTTT,CASSYSPRSGLNTEAFF
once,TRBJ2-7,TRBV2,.,TGTGCCAGCAGTGAAGACAGGCCGGGGGTCTCCTACGAGCAGTACTTC,CASSEDRPGVSYEQYF
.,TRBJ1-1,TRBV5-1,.,TGCGCCAGCAGCTTGGGGACAAAGAACACTGAAGCTTTCTTT,CASSLGTKNTEAFF
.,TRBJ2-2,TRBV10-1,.,TGCGCCAGCAGACGAGAGGGGAACACCGGGGAGCTGTTTTTT,CASRREGNTGELFF
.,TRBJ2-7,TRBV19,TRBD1,TGTGCCAGTAGGGGGACAGGGGGACTCAGCTCCTACGAGCAGTACTTC,CASRGTGGLSSYEQYF
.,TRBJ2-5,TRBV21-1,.,TGTGCCAGCAGCAAAAAGGGGACAGGGAGAGAGACCCAGTACTTC,CASSKKGTGRETQYF
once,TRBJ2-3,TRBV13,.,TGTGCCAGCAGCACCTTGACTTTAGGGGGCACAGATACGCAGTATTTT,CASSTLTLGGTDTQYF
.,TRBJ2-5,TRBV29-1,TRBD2,TGCAGCGCCGGTTGGGCGGGGGGGCAAGAGACCCAGTACTTC,CSAGWAGGQETQYF
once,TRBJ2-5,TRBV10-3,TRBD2,TGTGCCGCGAAGGGCGGGGGTGGTGCGGAGACCCAGTACTTC,CAAKGGGGAETQYF
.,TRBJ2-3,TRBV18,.,TGTGCCAGCTCACTCAGGACCGGAAGGACACGAGATACGCAGTATTTT,CASSLRTGRTRDTQYF
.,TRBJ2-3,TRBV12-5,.,TGTGCTAGTGCCCCGGCCGGGCAGGGCTATATAGGAGCTGTCCATTTT,CASAPAGQGYIGAVHF
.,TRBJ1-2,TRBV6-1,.,TGTGCCAGCAGTGAATCACAGTATGGCTACACCTTC,CASSESQYGYTF
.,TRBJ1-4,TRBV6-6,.,TGTGCCAGCAGTTACGGACGGGATAATGAAAAACTGTTTTTT,CASSYGRDNEKLFF
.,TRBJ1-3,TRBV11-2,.,TGTGCCAGCAGCTTACAGGGGCCGCTCTCTGGAAACACCATATATTTT,CASSLQGPLSGNTIYF
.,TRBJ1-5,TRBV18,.,TGTGCCAGCTCACCGGCGGGCGTAGAGCCCCAGCATTTT,CASSPAGVEPQHF
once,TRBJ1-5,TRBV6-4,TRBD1,TGTGCCAGCAGTGACTTTGTTACAGGGGGTGACAATCAGCCCCAGCATTTT,CASSDFVTGGDNQPQHF
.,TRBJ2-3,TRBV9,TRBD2,TGTGCCAGCAGCGCTAGCGGGGGGGCCATGACAGATACGCAGTATTTT,CASSASGGAMTDTQYF
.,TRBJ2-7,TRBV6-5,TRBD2,TGTGCCAGCAGCTTGGGGAGGGAGAGCTCCTACGAGCAGTACTTC,CASSLGRESSYEQYF
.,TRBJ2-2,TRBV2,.,TGTGCCAGCCAGGGATCGTTGATCACCGGGGAGCTGTTTTTT,CASQGSLITGELFF
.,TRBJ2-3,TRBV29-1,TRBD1,TGCAGCGTTTTAACAGGGGCAGATACGCAGTATTTT,CSVLTGADTQYF
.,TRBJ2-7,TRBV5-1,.,TGCGCCAGCAGTCAACGTCCCTCGGGACAACGACCGGACGAGCAGTACTTC,CASSQRPSGQRPDEQYF
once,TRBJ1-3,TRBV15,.,TGTGCCACCAGCAGAGATCAGGGATCTGGAAACACCATATATTTT,CATSRDQGSGNTIYF
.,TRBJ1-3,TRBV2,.,TGTGCCAGCAGTGAGGAGGGGTTCGGTGGAAACACCATATATTTT,CASSEEGFGGNTIYF
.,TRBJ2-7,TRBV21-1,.,TGTGCCAGCAGCCTACTAGGCGGGGGGGCCCTCGAGCAGTACTTC,CASSLLGGGALEQYF
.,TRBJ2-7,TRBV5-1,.,TGCGCCAGCAGCTTGGCTCACAGCCCACTCGAGCAGTACTTC,CASSLAHSPLEQYF